This entry lists 14 T cell receptor beta chains sequenced from one sample in a study of blood T cell repertoires in COVID-19. The data were produced by immunoSEQ multiplex PCR, yet TCRdb's version contains in-frame clones alone and is incomplete. The sample carries hundreds of thousands of clones, roughly 85% recorded once. The sample consisted of peripheral blood. The receptors derive from a man aged 50 to 60 with COVID-19, enrolled during active disease.

V usage is TRBV30 and J usage is TRBJ2-3, with TRBD1 matching 7 bases. Germline V gene data show CDR1 as GTSNPN and CDR2 as SVGIG (reference sequence). V was pared by 3 bases and J by 4 bases, with 4 bases of the junction left unmatched. CDR3 length equals 13 residues. CDR3 residues: CAWSADRADTQYF. The CDR3 DNA follows: TGTGCCTGGAGCGCCGACAGGGCAGATACGCAGTATTTT.

This rearrangement joins TRBV20-1 to TRBJ2-3; D perhaps matches TRBD2 (7 bases). The V gene's germline CDR1 is DFQATT and CDR2 SNEGSKA (reference sequence). V lost 6 bases and J lost 1, with 14 bases in between. CDR3 length equals 14 residues. CDR3 sequence: CSASRGGRTDTQYF. The CDR3 DNA is TGCAGTGCAAGTCGCGGGGGCCGCACAGATACGCAGTATTTT.

The J gene is TRBJ2-7, the V gene TRBV5-1; the match to TRBD2 covers 11 bases. Trimming took 5 bases from V and 4 from J; bases not matched to a gene: 2. CDR3 length: 13 residues. Germline loops: CDR1 SGHRS, CDR2 YFSETQ. CDR3 coding DNA: TGCGCCAGCAGGACTAGCGGGGCTTACGAGCAGTACTTC. It codes for CASRTSGAYEQYF.

V and J are TRBV2 and TRBJ1-5; 9 bases are a match to TRBD1. Losses at the gene ends were 6 bases for V and 1 base for J; bases not matched to a gene: 13. CDR3 length: 18 residues. CDR1 and CDR2 from the germline V gene are SNHLY and FYNNEI. The CDR3 sequence: CASSRLGTGILSNQPQHF. For the CDR3, the DNA is TGTGCCAGCAGCCGCCTGGGGACAGGGATTTTGAGCAATCAGCCCCAGCATTTT.

Only one count was recorded for this clone. The chain links TRBV3-1 (or the pseudogene TRBV3-2) to TRBJ1-5, with D unclear. Germline V CDR1 and CDR2: LGHDT, YNNKEL (reference sequence). Trimming removed 5 bases at V and 0 bases at J, with 11 bases between. The length of the CDR3 is 15 residues. In nucleotides, the CDR3 is TGTGCCAGCAGCTCCGGACTGTTTAGCAATCAGCCCCAGCATTTT. Its protein is CASSSGLFSNQPQHF.

The rearrangement joins TRBV11-3 to TRBJ1-3; D unclear. CDR3 length: 15 amino acids. The germline V and J ends were trimmed by 3 bases and 3 bases, with 12 bases remaining between them. Germline assignment: CDR1 SGHNT and CDR2 YENEEA. CDR3 amino acids: CASSFSGSRGNTIYF. CDR3 nucleotides: TGTGCCAGCAGCTTCTCAGGTTCTCGTGGAAACACCATATATTTT.

Here the CDR3 reads CASSQPGSGEKLFF. CDR3 DNA: TGCGCCAGCAGCCAGCCAGGGTCGGGTGAAAAACTGTTTTTT. V and J are TRBV4-1 and TRBJ1-4, with D tentatively TRBD1 (5 bases). CDR3 length: 14 amino acids. Germline lookup yields CDR1 MGHRA and CDR2 YSYEKL. The V and J ends lost 3 bases and 7 bases respectively, with 12 bases between them.

The chain joins TRBV3-1 (or the pseudogene TRBV3-2) to TRBJ1-3; the D is unclear. Per the germline V gene, CDR1 is LGHDT and CDR2 is YNNKEL (reference sequence). There are 12 residues in the CDR3. Trimming shortened V by 8 bases and J by 0 bases, and 5 bases separated the two germline ends. CDR3 loop: CASYNSGNTIYF. CDR3 DNA sequence: TGTGCCAGCTACAACTCTGGAAACACCATATATTTT.

This chain joins TRBV11-2 and TRBJ2-7; 9 bases line up with TRBD1. V shed 5 bases, J shed 1 base, and the junction held 6 bases outside the gene matches. Germline CDR1 is SGHAT and CDR2 is FQNNGV. This CDR3 has 15 residues. CDR3 sequence: CASSRGQGLSYEQYF. As DNA, the CDR3 is TGTGCCAGCAGCCGGGGACAGGGTCTTTCCTACGAGCAGTACTTC.

The V call is TRBV5-4, the J call TRBJ2-1; 7 bases match TRBD2. The CDR3 contains 16 residues. The germline V gene encodes CDR1 SGHNT and CDR2 YYREEE (reference sequence). J was trimmed by 3 bases and V by 4 bases; bases with no gene match: 10. CDR3 residues: CASSAVGGVNYNEQFF. CDR3 coding DNA: TGTGCCAGCAGCGCGGTGGGGGGGGTAAACTACAATGAGCAGTTCTTC. Full variable domain (outside the CDR3, taken from reference TRBV5-4 and TRBJ2-1): ETGVTQSPTHLIKTRGQQVTLRCSSQSGHNTVSWYQQALGQGPQFIFQYYREEENGRGNFPPRFSGLQFPNYSSELNVNALELDDSALYLCASSAVGGVNYNEQFFGPGTRLTVL.

This clone has a handful of counts. The chain recombines TRBV27 with TRBJ2-1, with 15 bases lining up with TRBD2. The length of the CDR3 is 17 residues. After removal of 0 bases from V and 9 bases from J, the junction contained 6 bases not matched to a gene. CDR1 and CDR2 from the germline V gene are MNHEY and SMNVEV (reference sequence). CDR3 region: CASSLSRTSGGAIEQFF. CDR3 nucleotides: TGTGCCAGCAGTTTATCGAGGACTAGCGGGGGGGCCATTGAGCAGTTCTTC.

The chain uses TRBV7-8 and TRBJ1-5; 7 bases are shared with TRBD1. The CDR3 consists of 15 residues. The V and J ends lost 4 bases and 0 bases, in that order; junction bases with no gene match: 3. CDR1 and CDR2 from the germline V gene are SGHVS and FQNEAQ. CDR3 sequence reads: CASSSGQYSNQPQHF. CDR3 DNA: TGTGCCAGCAGCTCGGGACAGTATAGCAATCAGCCCCAGCATTTT.

J is TRBJ2-2 and V is TRBV7-6; 15 bases fit TRBD2. In germline, CDR1 is SGHVS, CDR2 FNYEAQ. The CDR3 has 20 residues. V shed 0 bases and J 5 bases; nucleotides not matched to a gene: 10. The CDR3 loop reads CASSLAPGLAGGPDTGELFF. The CDR3 DNA is TGTGCCAGCAGCTTAGCTCCCGGACTAGCGGGGGGGCCGGATACCGGGGAGCTGTTTTTT.

V usage is TRBV18 and J usage is TRBJ2-7; TRBD1 is a possible D gene (7 bases). Germline assignment: CDR1 KGHSH and CDR2 LQKENI. The V gene lost 6 bases and the J gene lost 1 base, with 16 bases spanning the gap. This CDR3 is 15 amino acids long. The CDR3 loop is CASSPQQGGSYEQYF. CDR3 in DNA: TGTGCCAGCTCTCCCCAGCAGGGGGGTTCCTACGAGCAGTACTTC.